The rows below give T cell receptor beta chains drawn from one sample of a study of blood T cell repertoires in COVID-19. Sequencing used immunoSEQ multiplex PCR; TCRdb keeps in-frame clones, though not all of them. Of 150,000 to 200,000 clones in the sample, 88% were seen once. Sequencing was carried out using peripheral blood. These receptor sequences come from a human donor in a cohort sampled during active COVID-19. CDR3s include the opening cysteine and the closing phenylalanine or tryptophan. Fields, in order: J gene, D gene, V gene, clone size, CDR3 DNA, CDR3 protein. D genes are given only for firm matches. Rows may omit the clone size; those that give it use once, few, many or a size class.

J gene: TRBJ1-5
D gene: TRBD1
V gene: TRBV5-1
clone size: -
CDR3 DNA: TGCGCCAGCAGCGCGGGGACAGGGGATCCCTCTATGCAGCCCCAGCATTTT
CDR3 protein: CASSAGTGDPSMQPQHF

J gene: TRBJ2-7
D gene: TRBD2
V gene: TRBV19
clone size: -
CDR3 DNA: TGTGCCAGTAGTAGACTAGCGGGAGTAACCTACGAGCAGTACTTC
CDR3 protein: CASSRLAGVTYEQYF

J gene: TRBJ1-5
D gene: -
V gene: TRBV7-8
clone size: -
CDR3 DNA: TGTGCCAGCAGCTTAGCCCCAGGGAACCTCAATCAGCCCCAGCATTTT
CDR3 protein: CASSLAPGNLNQPQHF

J gene: TRBJ1-2
D gene: TRBD1
V gene: TRBV6-2/TRBV6-3
clone size: few
CDR3 DNA: TGTGCCAGCAGTTACTCATCCGGGACAGGCCGTGGCTACACCTTC
CDR3 protein: CASSYSSGTGRGYTF

J gene: TRBJ1-5
D gene: -
V gene: TRBV28
clone size: -
CDR3 DNA: TGTGCCAGCAGTTTACCCTCGGGCAGGGTTAGCAATCAGCCCCAGCATTTT
CDR3 protein: CASSLPSGRVSNQPQHF

J gene: TRBJ2-3
D gene: TRBD2
V gene: TRBV6-4
clone size: -
CDR3 DNA: TGTGCCAGCAGTCTCGACGGGGGGGGGTCAGATACGCAGTATTTT
CDR3 protein: CASSLDGGGSDTQYF

J gene: TRBJ1-5
D gene: -
V gene: TRBV18
clone size: -
CDR3 DNA: TGTGCCAGCTCACCGAACGGGGGTAATCAGCCCCAGCATTTT
CDR3 protein: CASSPNGGNQPQHF

J gene: TRBJ1-6
D gene: TRBD1
V gene: TRBV7-9
clone size: few
CDR3 DNA: TGTGCCAGCAGCATGACAGGGGAGGGGAATTCACCCCTCCACTTT
CDR3 protein: CASSMTGEGNSPLHF

J gene: TRBJ1-1
D gene: TRBD1
V gene: TRBV2
clone size: -
CDR3 DNA: TGTGCCAGCAGTGCGCTACCCATCGACAGGGTGGACACTGAAGCTTTCTTT
CDR3 protein: CASSALPIDRVDTEAFF

J gene: TRBJ1-1
D gene: -
V gene: TRBV15
clone size: -
CDR3 DNA: TGTGCCACCAGCACTGGGACACCTACCCAAGTTTCTTTT
CDR3 protein: CATSTGTPTQVSF

J gene: TRBJ2-5
D gene: -
V gene: TRBV27
clone size: once
CDR3 DNA: TGTGCCAGCAGCCGAGGTGGGAGAGGGCAAGAGACCCAGTACTTC
CDR3 protein: CASSRGGRGQETQYF

J gene: TRBJ2-7
D gene: TRBD1
V gene: TRBV5-1
clone size: -
CDR3 DNA: TGCGCCAGCAGCTTGATCGGTCAGGGGGCTTCCGAGCAGTACTTC
CDR3 protein: CASSLIGQGASEQYF

J gene: TRBJ2-4
D gene: TRBD2
V gene: TRBV15
clone size: -
CDR3 DNA: TGTGCCACCAGCAGGGGGACTAGCGGGAAAAACATTCAGTACTTC
CDR3 protein: CATSRGTSGKNIQYF

J gene: TRBJ2-5
D gene: -
V gene: TRBV29-1
clone size: once
CDR3 DNA: TGCAGCGCTGCCCGAGGACTAAACCAAGAGACCCAGTACTTC
CDR3 protein: CSAARGLNQETQYF

J gene: TRBJ2-3
D gene: -
V gene: TRBV10-3
clone size: once
CDR3 DNA: TGTGCCATCAGTAGAGGCCCAGATACGCAGTATTTT
CDR3 protein: CAISRGPDTQYF

J gene: TRBJ1-6
D gene: -
V gene: TRBV3-1/TRBV3-2
clone size: -
CDR3 DNA: TGTGCCACACACGGGGGGTCTCATAATTCACCCCTCCACTTT
CDR3 protein: CATHGGSHNSPLHF

J gene: TRBJ2-6
D gene: TRBD1
V gene: TRBV7-2
clone size: -
CDR3 DNA: TGTGCCAGCAGCTTAGGGACAGGGCGCGTCGGGGCCAACGTCCTGACTTTC
CDR3 protein: CASSLGTGRVGANVLTF

J gene: TRBJ1-6
D gene: TRBD1
V gene: TRBV20-1
clone size: -
CDR3 DNA: TGCAGTGCTAGTCCGGGACAGGAACTTTATAATTCACCCCTCCACTTT
CDR3 protein: CSASPGQELYNSPLHF

J gene: TRBJ2-3
D gene: TRBD1
V gene: TRBV7-9
clone size: -
CDR3 DNA: TGTGCCAGCAGCCCGCCCGGGACAGCGACCACAGATACGCAGTATTTT
CDR3 protein: CASSPPGTATTDTQYF